This TCR beta chain was sequenced for a study of shared clonotypes between healthy human individuals. Study-wide context: A couple of female and a few male donors aged 18 to 49 were enrolled.

As defined, naive CD8 cells were CD45RO-negative and positively selected for CCR7, with terminally differentiated effector memory CD45RA+ cells excluded. Healthy HIV-negative adults with no recent acute infections or vaccinations were recruited as donors. Assay used: immunoSEQ multiplex PCR; TCRdb lists only in-frame clones, some missing. The sample lists roughly 1,800,000 clones, around 96% occurring once. CDR1 MDHEN and CDR2 SYDVKM come from the germline V gene. This CDR3 is built from 15 residues. V dropped 4 bases and J dropped 1 base, with 13 bases sitting between them. This receptor was taken from a man between 18 and 35 years old in good health. V and J are TRBV28 and TRBJ1-1; a weak D match, TRBD1 (5 bases). Source material: naive CD8+ T cells sorted from blood. Here the CDR3 DNA reads TGTGCCAGCAGTTCCCTTCCGGGGCCGAACACTGAAGCTTTCTTT. Translated, it gives CASSSLPGPNTEAFF.